This TCR beta chain was identified during a study of T-cell reconstitution after alpha-beta-depleted transplantation in children. The germline V gene has CDR1 MNHEY and CDR2 SVGEGT. The ends lost 7 bases at V and 1 base at J; junction bases unmatched: 14. CDR3 length: 17 residues. Preparation of the TCRbeta library involved a method that used unique molecular identifiers. TCRdb redid the calling of the PCR reads with MiXCR, one entry per CDR3 protein. The data contain about 270,000 distinct CDR3 sequences, nearly 10% of them singletons. The receptor was derived from a human donor who donated a stem cell graft to a child with SCID. This chain joins TRBV6-2 or TRBV6-3 and TRBJ2-7, with 9 positions matching TRBD2. The sample here was PBMCs from the stem cell graft donor, taken from the stem cell graft. The CDR3 DNA follows: TGTGCCAGCATTCGTTCAGGGAGCGGGGGGCCTTCCTACGAGCAGTACTTC. The encoded protein is CASIRSGSGGPSYEQYF.